Listed below are T cell receptor beta chains from one sample, sequenced in a study of cytomegalovirus exposure and HLA in healthy donors. The data were produced by immunoSEQ multiplex PCR, yet TCRdb's version contains in-frame clones alone and is incomplete. The sample has some 180,000 clones; under 9.5% are singletons. Sequencing was done on a sample of PBMCs. Every receptor here comes from a woman under 40 in good health and CMV-seropositive. Each CDR3 is given with its conserved first and last residue. The D gene is left open where the match is weak. Where a row states a size, it is once, few, many or the class of an expanded clone; other rows omit it.

v_gene,abundance,len,j_gene,d_gene,CDR3nt,CDR3aa
TRBV18,.,15,TRBJ2-5,TRBD1,TGTGCCAGCTCACCAGGGGGGACAGGGCAAGAGACCCAGTACTTC,CASSPGGTGQETQYF
TRBV19,few,14,TRBJ1-5,TRBD1,TGTGCCAGTGCCAGGGGGCCCGGCAATCAGCCCCAGCATTTT,CASARGPGNQPQHF
TRBV10-1,few,13,TRBJ1-1,.,TGCGCCAGCAGTGAGGGACAGTACACTGAAGCTTTCTTT,CASSEGQYTEAFF
TRBV5-1,.,14,TRBJ2-7,TRBD2,TGCGCCAGCAGCTTTCTAGCGGGAGGCCGCGAGCAGTACTTC,CASSFLAGGREQYF
TRBV30,.,13,TRBJ2-7,.,TGTGCCTGGAGTAGCGGCCAGCCCGGCGAGCAGTACTTC,CAWSSGQPGEQYF
TRBV7-9,.,16,TRBJ2-1,TRBD2,TGTGCCAGCAGCTTAGCGGGACTAGCCTCCTACAATGAGCAGTTCTTC,CASSLAGLASYNEQFF
TRBV10-2,.,16,TRBJ1-1,TRBD1,TGCGCCAGCAGTGGGCCTACCGGGACAGGGGGCACTGAAGCTTTCTTT,CASSGPTGTGGTEAFF
TRBV5-5,.,15,TRBJ1-1,.,TGTGCCAGCAGCACAGTGGGACATTCGAACACTGAAGCTTTCTTT,CASSTVGHSNTEAFF
TRBV27,few,14,TRBJ1-2,.,TGTGCCAGCAGCTCTAGCTGGGACACCTATGGCTACACCTTC,CASSSSWDTYGYTF
TRBV10-3,.,12,TRBJ1-2,.,TGTGCCATGAGTTCAGTTAACTATGGCTACACCTTC,CAMSSVNYGYTF
TRBV7-6,few,15,TRBJ1-2,.,TGTGCCAGCAGCCCCGTTTTTGGAGGGATGGAGGGCTACACCTTC,CASSPVFGGMEGYTF
TRBV2,.,14,TRBJ1-1,.,TGTGCCAGCAGCCGAACAGGGATGAACACTGAAGCTTTCTTT,CASSRTGMNTEAFF
TRBV11-2,.,16,TRBJ2-7,TRBD2,TGTGCCAGCAGCCCCAGAGGACTAGCGAGAACCTACGAGCAGTACTTC,CASSPRGLARTYEQYF
TRBV29-1,.,14,TRBJ2-2,TRBD1,TGCAGCGTTCGGACAGGGCGGAGCACCGGGGAGCTGTTTTTT,CSVRTGRSTGELFF
TRBV5-1,few,17,TRBJ2-1,TRBD2,TGCGCCAGCAGCTTCCCAAGAGCGGGAAAGTCCTTATATGAGCAGTTCTTC,CASSFPRAGKSLYEQFF